This TCR beta chain was identified in a study of OX40 agonist ivuxolimab in advanced cancers. Study-wide context: An agonistic anti-OX40 (CD134) antibody, ivuxolimab, was used to treat the patients.

Patients were ruled out by autoimmune disease history or systemic immunosuppression. Blood specimens came from baseline, cycle 4 day 1, and cycle 7 day 1. Trimming took 4 bases from V and 12 from J; bases not matched to a gene: 12. CDR3 length equals 15 residues. Germline V gene lookup returns CDR1 SGHTA and CDR2 FQGNSA. The method was immunoSEQ multiplex PCR; TCRdb's version includes in-frame clones alone and lacks a portion of them. The data show about 120,000 clones, around 93% seen once. Sequenced here: CD4+ or CD8+ T cells sorted from blood, sampled in a trial of the OX40 agonist ivuxolimab. This chain uses TRBV7-2 with TRBJ2-1; 10 bases align to TRBD2. This clonotype was sampled from an adult with an advanced solid tumor such as melanoma, head and neck, liver or kidney cancer. CDR3 nucleotide sequence: TGTGCCAGCAGCTCCGGGACTAGCGCCAGTCTTGGGCAGTTCTTC. Translation: CASSSGTSASLGQFF.